Listed here are 19 T cell receptor beta chains from one sample, sequenced in a study of T-cell reconstitution after alpha-beta-depleted transplantation in children. Unique molecular identifiers were used in preparing the TCRbeta library. TCRdb independently ran MiXCR on the PCR reads; one entry per CDR3 protein. The data show roughly 30,000 distinct CDR3 sequences, with around 6.6% seen just once and roughly 30% held by the top ten. No antigen has been identified for these receptors. Study-wide points: The origin of alpha-beta T cells about two months after transplant was reportedly several hundred expanded graft clones.

This sample comprised peripheral blood, obtained 60 days after TCRalphabeta/CD19-depleted stem cell transplant. Receptors originate from a child younger than two who had a stem cell transplant for acute myeloid leukemia, so the T cells may come from the graft donor.

This clonotype has just a few counts. This chain links TRBV19 with TRBJ2-7; TRBD2 matches 7 bases. The CDR3 spans 23 residues. V shed 5 bases, J shed 1 base, and the junction held 32 bases outside the gene matches. The germline V gene encodes CDR1 LNHDA and CDR2 SQIVND (reference sequence). The CDR3 DNA is TGTGCCAGTAGTCCGCACCCGCGATTCCCTAGCGGAAAACCTCAGCCGGTGTCCTACGAGCAGTACTTC. As protein: CASSPHPRFPSGKPQPVSYEQYF.

Ten or more counts support this clonotype. The chain recombines TRBV20-1 with TRBJ1-1; tentatively, D is TRBD1 (6 bases). This CDR3 spans 12 amino acids. Per the germline V gene, CDR1 is DFQATT and CDR2 is SNEGSKA (reference sequence). Trimming shortened V by 3 bases and J by 4 bases, and 9 bases separated the two germline ends. DNA of the CDR3: TGCAGTGCTAGCAGGGGCCGCACTGAAGCTTTCTTT. Translating gives CSASRGRTEAFF.

This clonotype was counted ten times or more. The chain links TRBV27 to TRBJ2-3; D is uncertain. Trimming left V 1 base short and J 1 base short, with 3 bases between. CDR1 MNHEY and CDR2 SMNVEV come from the germline V gene (reference sequence). The CDR3 consists of 13 residues. The CDR3: CASSLYGTDTQYF. CDR3 nucleotides: TGTGCCAGCAGTTTATACGGCACAGATACGCAGTATTTT.

In its sample, this clonotype is medium-sized. The chain recombines TRBV20-1 with TRBJ2-1; D is unclear. V gave up 4 bases and J gave up 1 base, with 14 bases separating them. The CDR3 is 15 residues long. Germline lookup yields CDR1 DFQATT and CDR2 SNEGSKA (reference sequence). The CDR3 DNA is TGCAGTGCTACGATGCTAGTGAATTCCTACAATGAGCAGTTCTTC. It codes for CSATMLVNSYNEQFF.

This chain joins TRBV4-3 and TRBJ2-7; maybe TRBD1 (5 bases). In germline, CDR1 is LGHNA, CDR2 YSLEER. Trimming removed 2 bases at V and 4 bases at J, with 15 bases between. The CDR3 sequence is 15 residues long. The CDR3 DNA is TGCGCCAGCAGCCAAACCCTCAAGGGGCAGTACGAGCAGTACTTC. Residues: CASSQTLKGQYEQYF.

This clonotype came up many times. The chain carries TRBV13 and TRBJ1-5; weak D call: TRBD1 (6 bases). V shed 0 bases and J shed 1 base, with 10 bases lying between them. The CDR3 is made up of 16 amino acids. Per germline, CDR1 PRHDT and CDR2 FYEKMQ (reference sequence). The CDR3 loop reads CASSLGGGRSNQPQHF. The CDR3 DNA reads as TGTGCCAGCAGCTTAGGGGGGGGGCGGAGCAATCAGCCCCAGCATTTT. The whole variable domain, remainder taken from reference TRBV13 and TRBJ1-5, is AAGVIQSPRHLIKEKRETATLKCYPIPRHDTVYWYQQGPGQDPQFLISFYEKMQSDKGSIPDRFSAQQFSDYHSELNMSSLELGDSALYFCASSLGGGRSNQPQHFGDGTRLSIL.

This clonotype was seen many times. This sequence joins TRBV28 and TRBJ2-3; 12 bases are shared with TRBD2. With V trimmed by 6 bases and J by 6 bases, 7 bases remained unmatched. CDR3 length: 15 amino acids. CDR1 MDHEN and CDR2 SYDVKM come from the germline V gene. CDR3 in DNA: TGTGCCAGCAGCCACGGACTAGCGGGATTTGATACGCAGTATTTT. It codes for CASSHGLAGFDTQYF. Variable domain in full (rest from reference TRBV28 and TRBJ2-3): DVKVTQSSRYLVKRTGEKVFLECVQDMDHENMFWYRQDPGLGLRLIYFSYDVKMKEKGDIPEGYSVSREKKERFSLILESASTNQTSMYLCASSHGLAGFDTQYFGPGTRLTVL.

This clonotype was observed at least ten times. The V call is TRBV6-2 or TRBV6-3, the J call TRBJ2-1; 12 bases map to TRBD2. Germline V gene data show CDR1 as MNHEY and CDR2 as SVGEGT. V lost 4 bases to trimming and J lost 9 bases; unmatched junction nucleotides: 7. The CDR3 contains 15 residues. The chain's CDR3 is CASSFLAGGGGEQFF. In DNA, the CDR3 is TGTGCCAGCAGTTTTCTAGCGGGAGGGGGGGGTGAGCAGTTCTTC.

This clonotype was picked up many times. The rearrangement links TRBV2 to TRBJ2-7; D uncertain. There are 10 residues in the CDR3. Trimming took 6 bases from V and 3 from J, leaving 3 bases between them. Germline loops: CDR1 SNHLY, CDR2 FYNNEI. CDR3 coding DNA: TGTGCCAGCAGGATCTACGAGCAGTACTTC. Amino acids: CASRIYEQYF.

This clonotype was observed many times. This sequence joins TRBV7-2 and TRBJ2-3; 8 bases fit TRBD2. Germline V CDR1 and CDR2: SGHTA, FQGNSA. Unmatched junction bases numbered 2, after V lost 5 bases and J lost 4 bases. This CDR3 has 13 amino acids. CDR3 sequence reads: CASSLSGADTQYF. The CDR3 DNA sequence: TGTGCCAGCAGCCTTAGCGGGGCAGATACGCAGTATTTT.

This sequence joins TRBV7-6 and TRBJ2-1, with D uncertain. The ends were cut back, 2 bases at V and 8 bases at J, with 16 bases in the middle. The germline V gene has CDR1 SGHVS and CDR2 FNYEAQ. The CDR3 is 15 residues long. CDR3 in amino acids: CASSLLIGVVYEQFF. CDR3 bases: TGTGCCAGCAGCTTATTGATTGGTGTAGTCTATGAGCAGTTCTTC.

By sample fraction, this clonotype is medium-sized. This chain joins TRBV20-1 and TRBJ2-3; perhaps D is TRBD1 or TRBD2 (5 bases each). V lost 1 base and J lost 4, with 12 bases in between. This CDR3 is built from 14 residues. Germline loops: CDR1 DFQATT, CDR2 SNEGSKA (reference sequence). The CDR3 DNA reads TGCAGTGCTAGAGGGGACCTAAACGCAGATACGCAGTATTTT. Protein: CSARGDLNADTQYF.

This clonotype was observed at least ten times. Here the CDR3 DNA reads TGTGCCAGCAGTTTTAACGTCTCACCAGGGGACGAGCAGTACTTC. Its protein is CASSFNVSPGDEQYF. This rearrangement joins TRBV6-2 or TRBV6-3 to TRBJ2-7; D possibly corresponds to TRBD1 (6 bases). The germline V gene has CDR1 MNHEY and CDR2 SVGEGT. V lost 4 bases, J lost 5 bases, and 18 bases lay in between. The CDR3 has 15 amino acids.

This clonotype was observed at least ten times. The chain joins TRBV5-1 to TRBJ1-3; 7 nucleotides align to TRBD1. After removal of 5 bases from V and 0 bases from J, the junction contained 2 bases not matched to a gene. The CDR3 sequence is 14 residues long. The germline V gene encodes CDR1 SGHRS and CDR2 YFSETQ. CDR3 sequence reads: CASRGGYSGNTIYF. DNA of the CDR3: TGCGCCAGCAGAGGGGGCTACTCTGGAAACACCATATATTTT.

This clonotype has ten or more counts. J is TRBJ1-5 and V is TRBV4-1; a weak D match, TRBD1 (5 bases). The germline V gene has CDR1 MGHRA and CDR2 YSYEKL. The CDR3 has 15 amino acids. Trimming pared 4 bases from V and 6 bases from J, leaving 16 bases between. This CDR3 reads CASSLARGRSQPQHF. CDR3 coding DNA: TGCGCCAGCAGCCTAGCGAGGGGTAGGAGTCAGCCCCAGCATTTT.

This clonotype was counted ten times or more. This chain joins TRBV30 and TRBJ2-2, with 8 bases aligning to TRBD1. Unmatched junction bases numbered 5, after V lost 3 bases and J lost 5 bases. Germline values: CDR1 GTSNPN, CDR2 SVGIG (reference sequence). The CDR3 loop spans 14 amino acids. This CDR3 reads CAWRGQGKTGELFF. In DNA, the CDR3 is TGTGCCTGGAGAGGACAGGGTAAAACCGGGGAGCTGTTTTTT.

The genes are TRBV28 and TRBJ2-7; D possibly corresponds to TRBD1 (6 bases). The germline V and J ends were trimmed by 2 bases and 5 bases, with 13 bases remaining between them. Germline CDR1 is MDHEN and CDR2 is SYDVKM. The CDR3 runs 14 residues. CDR3 loop: CASSLLAGDNEQYF. In DNA form, the CDR3 reads TGTGCCAGCAGTTTACTGGCAGGGGATAACGAGCAGTACTTC.

The CDR3 nucleotides are TGTGCCACCCTGTTTGATGTCCAGTACTTC. This gives the protein CATLFDVQYF. The chain is built from TRBV28 and TRBJ2-4; D unclear. The germline gives CDR1 MDHEN, CDR2 SYDVKM. V gave up 10 bases and J gave up 13 bases, with 14 bases separating them. The CDR3 contains 10 residues.

In DNA form, the CDR3 reads TGTGCCAGCAGCCCCGGGCTAGCGGGGGGTTACGAGCAGTACTTC. Amino acid sequence: CASSPGLAGGYEQYF. The chain combines TRBV4-2 with TRBJ2-7, with 11 bases aligning to TRBD2. The junction had 6 bases not matched to a gene; V was cut back by 4 bases and J by 4 bases. Germline CDR1 is LGHNA and CDR2 is YNFKEQ. The CDR3 extends over 15 amino acids.